This T cell receptor (beta chain) was profiled in a study of cytomegalovirus exposure and HLA in healthy donors. V gave up 3 bases and J gave up 8 bases, with 16 bases separating them. In germline, CDR1 is MGHDK, CDR2 SYGVNS. CDR3 length: 14 amino acids. The PCR contained 60 Vbeta and 13 Jbeta primers. Assay used: immunoSEQ multiplex PCR; TCRdb lists only in-frame clones, some missing. The repertoire holds around 160,000 clones, around 80% seen once, with about 7.7% in the top ten. This chain links TRBV25-1 with TRBJ1-2, with D tentatively TRBD1 (5 bases). Sequences were obtained from PBMCs. The receptor was isolated from a woman aged 40-49 years in good health and CMV-seropositive. The CDR3 DNA reads as TGTGCCAGCAGTGAGTTCGGGCAGGGTAAAGGCTACACCTTC. Translating gives CASSEFGQGKGYTF.